The 12 T cell receptor beta chains reported below all come from one sample, sequenced in a study of blood T cell repertoires in COVID-19. Data came from immunoSEQ multiplex PCR; TCRdb stores just in-frame clones and leaves some out. The sample holds more than 400,000 clones, 75% to 90% seen once. Sequenced: peripheral blood. The receptors shown here come from a human donor in a cohort sampled during active COVID-19.

This clone was seen a few times. The V and J genes are TRBV19 and TRBJ1-2; the D is unclear. Germline lookup yields CDR1 LNHDA and CDR2 SQIVND (reference sequence). The CDR3 is made up of 13 amino acids. The germline V and J ends were trimmed by 2 bases and 8 bases, with 12 bases remaining between them. CDR3 amino acids: CASSIRVFKGYTF. DNA of the CDR3: TGTGCCAGTAGTATACGGGTATTTAAGGGCTACACCTTC.

CDR3 coding DNA: TGTGCCAGCAGCGCCTTAGACAGGGGTATGAACACTGAAGCTTTCTTT. It specifies CASSALDRGMNTEAFF. V gene TRBV7-3 combines with J gene TRBJ1-1, with 8 bases identical to TRBD1. CDR3 length: 16 residues. V lost 5 bases and J lost 0; bases outside the gene matches: 8. CDR1 and CDR2 (germline): SGHTA, FQGTGA.

The rearrangement uses TRBV30 and TRBJ1-1; 7 bases are shared with TRBD1. Germline assignment: CDR1 GTSNPN and CDR2 SVGIG (reference sequence). V was pared by 2 bases and J by 12 bases, with 12 bases of the junction left unmatched. This CDR3 is 13 amino acids long. The CDR3 is CAWSTRQGVATFF. In DNA, the CDR3 is TGTGCCTGGAGTACCCGGCAGGGGGTAGCGACTTTCTTT. The whole variable domain, filled in from reference TRBV30 and TRBJ1-1, reads SQTIHQWPATLVQPVGSPLSLECTVEGTSNPNLYWYRQAAGRGLQLLFYSVGIGQISSEVPQNLSASRPQDRQFILSSKKLLLSDSGFYLCAWSTRQGVATFFGQGTRLTVV.

Here the CDR3 reads CASRRGTGDAYEQYF. The DNA of the CDR3 is TGTGCCAGCAGGAGGGGGACAGGCGATGCCTACGAGCAGTACTTC. The genes are TRBV6-5 and TRBJ2-7; 8 nucleotides line up with TRBD1. Germline V gene data show CDR1 as MNHEY and CDR2 as SVGAGI. The CDR3 has 15 amino acids. With V trimmed by 6 bases and J by 2 bases, 9 bases remained unmatched.

The J gene is TRBJ2-3, the V gene TRBV7-2; D is possibly TRBD2 (6 bases). Trimming cost V 2 bases and J 5 bases, with 17 bases left between them. Germline V gives CDR1 SGHTA, CDR2 FQGNSA. The CDR3 is 16 amino acids. As DNA, the CDR3 is TGTGCCAGCAGCTTAACGGGACTGGGGGGTGGAGATACGCAGTATTTT. It yields the protein CASSLTGLGGGDTQYF.

A remark on this clone: One end of the junction varies from germline; a read error may be responsible. V is TRBV7-7 and J is TRBJ1-1; tentative D call: TRBD1 (6 bases). The V gene's germline CDR1 is SSHAT and CDR2 FNYEAQ (reference sequence). This CDR3 region has 13 residues. CDR3 in DNA: TGTGCTAGCAGCCAACAGGGGAACACTGAAGCTTTCTTT. It is translated as CASSQQGNTEAFF.

The gene calls are TRBV6-5 and TRBJ2-2; D ambiguous. V shed 5 bases and J shed 4 bases, with 14 bases lying between them. The CDR3 is made up of 15 amino acids. Germline lookup yields CDR1 MNHEY and CDR2 SVGAGI. The CDR3 sequence is CASSLRQGITGELFF. The CDR3 nucleotides are TGTGCCAGCAGTCTCCGACAAGGAATCACCGGGGAGCTGTTTTTT.

The chain is built from TRBV5-4 and TRBJ2-5; 8 positions match TRBD2. There are 15 residues in the CDR3. The germline V gene has CDR1 SGHNT and CDR2 YYREEE (reference sequence). The ends lost 0 bases at V and 1 base at J; junction bases unmatched: 2. Here the CDR3 DNA reads TGTGCCAGCAGCTTGGTCAGCGGGAGCCAAGAGACCCAGTACTTC. Translated, it gives CASSLVSGSQETQYF.

This chain uses TRBV3-1 (or the pseudogene TRBV3-2) with TRBJ2-3; 8 nucleotides agree with TRBD2. The CDR3 spans 17 residues. V trimming: 8 bases; J trimming: 2 bases; junction bases outside the gene matches: 15. Germline CDR1 reads LGHDT; CDR2 reads YNNKEL (reference sequence). As DNA, the CDR3 is TGTGCCAGCTCAGCCAAGAGCGGGAGACCCCCCACAGATACGCAGTATTTT. It translates to CASSAKSGRPPTDTQYF.

This chain joins TRBV30 and TRBJ2-7; 9 nucleotides line up with TRBD2. V trimming: 3 bases; J trimming: 2 bases; junction bases outside the gene matches: 8. The CDR3 is made up of 15 amino acids. The germline V gene encodes CDR1 GTSNPN and CDR2 SVGIG (reference sequence). CDR3 sequence (DNA): TGTGCCTGGAGGCGGGGGGGCTTCTTAACCTACGAGCAGTACTTC. Its protein product is CAWRRGGFLTYEQYF.

The J gene is TRBJ2-1, the V gene TRBV7-2; D possibly corresponds to TRBD1 (6 bases). The V gene lost 4 bases and the J gene lost 0 bases, with 13 bases spanning the gap. The CDR3 runs to 16 residues. Germline V gene sequence: CDR1 SGHTA, CDR2 FQGNSA. CDR3 amino acids: CASSSDGQSSYNEQFF. In DNA, the CDR3 is TGTGCCAGCAGCTCGGACGGACAGAGCTCCTACAATGAGCAGTTCTTC.

A remark on this clone: Other DNA sequences in the sample encode the same CDR3. The chain is built from TRBV5-1 and TRBJ1-1; 7 positions agree with TRBD1. Germline V gene lookup returns CDR1 SGHRS and CDR2 YFSETQ. J lost 1 base, V lost 3 bases, and 6 bases had no gene match. The CDR3 length is 15 residues. For the CDR3, the DNA is TGCGCCAGCAGCTCGACAGGGTTGGGGAACACTGAAGCTTTCTTT. Encoded protein: CASSSTGLGNTEAFF.